The clone carrying this T cell receptor (beta chain) was counted once. V dropped 5 bases and J dropped 7 bases, with 13 bases sitting between them. This CDR3 has 13 residues. These data originate in a study of blood T cell repertoires in COVID-19. The data were produced by immunoSEQ multiplex PCR, yet TCRdb's version contains in-frame clones alone and is incomplete. The sample consists of about 77,000 clones, 90% of them appearing once. The TCR comes from a woman at least 80 years old with active or convalescent COVID-19. The chain links TRBV12-3 or TRBV12-4 to TRBJ2-3; D is ambiguous. The sample comprised peripheral blood. CDR3 coding DNA: TGTGCCAGCAGTCCCCCCTCCCGTAATACGCAGTATTTT. It codes for CASSPPSRNTQYF.